The T cell receptor (beta chain) under discussion was sequenced for a study of cytomegalovirus exposure and HLA in healthy donors. Overall study context: Genotyping of some 400 donors showed that about 83% belonged to the Caucasian-associated ancestry cluster.

Germline lookup yields CDR1 SGHDT and CDR2 YYEEEE. Trimming stripped 1 base from V and 0 bases from J, with 11 bases between. CDR3 length equals 15 residues. Primers for the PCR totalled 60 Vbeta and 13 Jbeta. Generated by immunoSEQ multiplex PCR, the TCRdb table keeps only in-frame clones and is missing some. This sample has about 160,000 clones; 78% occur once, and the top ten carry under 1.5%. Details on this clone: Antigen unknown.

Study-wide results and caveats: Later analysis showed TCR association rates varying by HLA locus, highest for DRB1 and lowest for HLA-C. HLA-A and HLA-B allele assignments for most subjects were reportedly predicted accurately using TCR beta sequences.

Each of the donors was a healthy bone marrow donor. The genes are TRBV5-6 and TRBJ2-7; no clear D. Sequences were obtained from PBMCs. The TCR comes from a male donor in good health and CMV-seronegative. The CDR3 DNA reads as TGTGCCAGCAGCTTGATCGACCGGAGCTCCTACGAGCAGTACTTC. It encodes CASSLIDRSSYEQYF. Together with reference TRBV5-6 and TRBJ2-7, the CDR3 gives the full variable domain: DAGVTQSPTHLIKTRGQQVTLRCSPKSGHDTVSWYQQALGQGPQFIFQYYEEEERQRGNFPDRFSGHQFPNYSSELNVNALLLGDSALYLCASSLIDRSSYEQYFGPGTRLTVT.